The clone carrying this T cell receptor (beta chain) was seen a few times. The antigen is not known. These data come from a study of CD8+ T cells in alopecia areata. This CDR3 comprises 17 residues. The germline CDR1 and CDR2 sequences are MGHRA and YSYEKL. V lost 0 bases, J lost 10 bases, and 11 bases stayed unmatched. Overall study findings and caveats: Lesional scalp exceeded normal scalp in clonality, especially in alopecia totalis/universalis. In patients, TCRs were shared less clearly than in mice, and HLA may possibly be involved.

In a group of four to six patients, CD4+ cells were sorted into CD25+CD127- cells. Lesional scalp tissue (obtained by punch biopsy) and peripheral blood were collected from alopecia areata patients. RNA extraction and reverse transcription yielded cDNA as sequencing template. Sequencing used immunoSEQ multiplex PCR; TCRdb keeps in-frame clones, though not all of them. The profile covers 35,000 or so clones, with more than 50% appearing a single time and 1.8% taken by the ten largest. This chain connects TRBV4-1 to TRBJ2-1; 11 nucleotides agree with TRBD2. The clonotype originates from a human donor with alopecia areata. Sample: CD4+ Tregs sorted from blood. The CDR3 DNA sequence: TGCGCCAGCAGCCAAGATCACCTAGCGGGGGGAGTAAGGGAGCAGTTCTTC. It specifies CASSQDHLAGGVREQFF.